This T cell receptor beta chain was identified in a study of patients with pleural tuberculosis. TCRdb passed the reads through MiXCR, listing each CDR3 protein once. The sample lists under 30,000 distinct CDR3 sequences; 15% to 20% were seen once. This clonotype was observed many times. V lost 4 bases to trimming and J lost 4 bases, with 13 bases between them. This CDR3 has 14 residues. This clonotype originated in a human donor with pleural tuberculosis. Sequenced material: peripheral blood. The V and J genes are TRBV12-3 or TRBV12-4 and TRBJ1-2; TRBD1 is a possible D gene (6 bases). CDR3 loop: CASSYREGSYGYTF. CDR3 coding DNA: TGTGCCAGCAGTTACAGGGAGGGGAGCTATGGCTACACCTTC.